Below, 10 T cell receptor beta chains from the same sample are listed, as sequenced in a study of blood T cell repertoires in COVID-19. TCRdb's table, derived via immunoSEQ multiplex PCR, lists solely in-frame clones and lacks some. The sample has around 120,000 clones, approximately 86% seen once. The specimen sequenced was peripheral blood. The receptor source for this set is a human donor in a cohort sampled during active COVID-19.

This clone was counted once. The chain links TRBV3-1 (or the pseudogene TRBV3-2) to TRBJ2-3, with no clear D. Trimming stripped 0 bases from V and 7 bases from J, with 20 bases between. This CDR3 comprises 17 residues. CDR1 and CDR2 (germline): LGHDT, YNNKEL (reference sequence). The CDR3 coding sequence is TGTGCCAGCAGCCAAGAAAGCCCGAGGTTCCCTTCACATACGCAGTATTTT. Protein product: CASSQESPRFPSHTQYF.

The chain has TRBV9 and TRBJ2-5; TRBD1 is a possible D gene (5 bases). This CDR3 spans 13 amino acids. Germline V gene sequence: CDR1 SGDLS, CDR2 YYNGEE. V was clipped by 5 bases and J by 5 bases, with 13 bases between them. CDR3 nucleotides: TGTGCCAGCAGTAGGGGTGAGGTCGAGACCCAGTACTTC. Encoded protein: CASSRGEVETQYF.

This clone was observed a handful of times. The rearrangement uses TRBV9 and TRBJ1-1, with a tentative D call TRBD1 (6 bases). V lost 2 bases and J lost 8, with 13 bases in between. CDR3 length: 13 residues. CDR1 is SGDLS and CDR2 is YYNGEE in the germline V gene. CDR3 DNA: TGTGCCAGCAGCGTTATCAGGGGTGGAGAAGCTTTCTTT. It encodes CASSVIRGGEAFF.

The chain employs TRBV4-1 and TRBJ2-3, with 8 bases that match TRBD2. Trimming at V came to 3 bases and at J to 3 bases, leaving 20 bases not matched to a gene. Per germline, CDR1 MGHRA and CDR2 YSYEKL. The CDR3 is made up of 20 amino acids. CDR3 sequence (DNA): TGCGCCAGCAGCCATAGGACCGGTGTAGCGGGGCCCGGGAGGACAGATACGCAGTATTTT. Translation gives CASSHRTGVAGPGRTDTQYF.

This chain links TRBV19 with TRBJ2-7, with D possibly matching TRBD1 (6 bases). This CDR3 is 16 amino acids long. Trimming removed 5 bases from V and 5 bases from J, with 22 bases in between. The germline V gene encodes CDR1 LNHDA and CDR2 SQIVND (reference sequence). CDR3 residues: CASSLPDPQGRDEQYF. CDR3 DNA sequence: TGTGCCAGTAGTCTACCTGACCCACAGGGACGAGACGAGCAGTACTTC.

This clone was seen only once. V usage is TRBV28 and J usage is TRBJ2-7, with 11 bases aligning to TRBD2. This CDR3 comprises 15 residues. V lost 7 bases, J lost 7 bases, and 12 bases stayed unmatched. Germline CDR1 MDHEN, CDR2 SYDVKM. CDR3 amino acids: CASNPPGLAEPEQYF. The CDR3 coding sequence is TGTGCCAGCAACCCTCCGGGACTAGCGGAGCCTGAGCAGTACTTC.

The chain has TRBV11-3 and TRBJ2-4, with D tentatively TRBD1 (6 bases). Looked up from germline, CDR1 is SGHNT and CDR2 is YENEEA. The CDR3 has 16 amino acids. V lost 5 bases and J 1 base, leaving 15 bases between the germline ends. CDR3 region: CASSHAQGVAKNIQYF. The DNA of the CDR3 is TGTGCCAGCAGCCACGCACAGGGAGTGGCCAAAAACATTCAGTACTTC.

The CDR3 spells CASSQVGGGAFGSSYNEQFF. The CDR3 region has the DNA TGTGCCAGCAGCCAGGTAGGCGGGGGGGCCTTTGGGAGCTCCTACAATGAGCAGTTCTTC. The rearrangement joins TRBV3-1 (or the pseudogene TRBV3-2) to TRBJ2-1; 9 positions match TRBD2. The CDR3 is 20 residues long. The germline gives CDR1 LGHDT, CDR2 YNNKEL (reference sequence). The trim removed 3 bases at V and 0 bases at J, leaving 15 bases unmatched.

The chain carries TRBV2 and TRBJ1-5; D is unclear. The CDR3 loop spans 14 amino acids. Trimming took off 2 bases at V and 1 base at J, with 6 bases between the two ends. Germline lookup yields CDR1 SNHLY and CDR2 FYNNEI. Here the CDR3 DNA reads TGTGCCAGCAGTGAATTTGGCAGCAATCAGCCCCAGCATTTT. Translated: CASSEFGSNQPQHF.

This clone was found once. The rearrangement joins TRBV9 to TRBJ2-7; 9 bases agree with TRBD2. Unmatched junction bases numbered 5, after V lost 0 bases and J lost 4 bases. Germline CDR1 and CDR2: SGDLS and YYNGEE. The length of the CDR3 is 15 residues. CDR3 loop: CASSVAGTSFYEQYF. The CDR3 DNA reads TGTGCCAGCAGCGTAGCCGGGACTAGCTTTTACGAGCAGTACTTC.